These 19 T cell receptor beta chains were sequenced from one sample in a study of PD-1 blockade in classical Hodgkin lymphoma. Every one of the patients relapsed after autologous stem cell transplantation (brentuximab vedotin exposure was variable). Generated by immunoSEQ multiplex PCR, the TCRdb table keeps only in-frame clones and is missing some. The repertoire holds 70,000 to 85,000 clones, with 85% to 95% as singletons. The sequencing used peripheral blood mononuclear cells (PBMCs), collected at baseline. These receptors originate from a human donor with classical Hodgkin lymphoma.

CDR3 amino acids: CASSLYDFSLIAGELFF. Here the CDR3 DNA reads TGTGCCAGCAGTTTATATGATTTTAGTCTAATAGCCGGGGAGCTGTTTTTT. The V gene is TRBV27, the J gene TRBJ2-2; no firm D call. Per germline, CDR1 MNHEY and CDR2 SMNVEV (reference sequence). The CDR3 spans 17 residues. V was cut by 1 base and J by 6 bases, with 18 bases left in between.

This clone has only one observation. The gene calls are TRBV5-1 and TRBJ1-1; no definite D call. This CDR3 is built from 13 residues. The germline CDR1 and CDR2 sequences are SGHRS and YFSETQ. Trimming took 4 bases from V and 8 from J, leaving 15 bases between them. CDR3 region: CASSRTDLAEAFF. CDR3 bases: TGCGCCAGCAGCCGTACCGATTTAGCCGAAGCTTTCTTT.

This chain connects TRBV5-4 to TRBJ2-7; D is perhaps TRBD1 (6 bases). V gave up 4 bases and J gave up 4 bases, with 9 bases separating them. The CDR3 totals 12 residues. From germline, CDR1 is SGHNT and CDR2 YYREEE (reference sequence). The CDR3 is CASSQDSYEQYF. DNA of the CDR3: TGTGCCAGCAGCCAGGACAGTTACGAGCAGTACTTC.

The chain is built from TRBV19 and TRBJ1-1, with D unresolved. The V gene lost 6 bases and the J gene lost 6 bases, with 20 bases spanning the gap. Looked up from germline, CDR1 is LNHDA and CDR2 is SQIVND (reference sequence). There are 15 residues in the CDR3. The CDR3 reads CASRPLAGRGAEAFF. The CDR3 coding sequence is TGTGCCAGTAGACCCCTGGCGGGCCGGGGTGCTGAAGCTTTCTTT.

By sample fraction, this clone is medium-sized (0.01 to 0.1%). The DNA for the CDR3 is TGTGCCAGCAGCTTGCCCGGGACAGGGGGCGAGGGCGATTATGGCTACACCTTC. It specifies CASSLPGTGGEGDYGYTF. The V call is TRBV5-5, the J call TRBJ1-2, with 12 bases fitting TRBD1. With 1 base clipped from V and 5 bases from J, the junction kept 12 bases outside the gene matches. The CDR3 is 18 residues long. The V gene's germline CDR1 is SGHKS and CDR2 YYEKEE (reference sequence).

V usage is TRBV27 and J usage is TRBJ1-1, with D unclear. Germline V CDR1 and CDR2: MNHEY, SMNVEV (reference sequence). Trimming shortened V by 7 bases and J by 5 bases, and 14 bases separated the two germline ends. The length of the CDR3 is 13 residues. CDR3 sequence (DNA): TGTGCCAGCAATACCTTGGGTGGAACTGAAGCTTTCTTT. Translated, it gives CASNTLGGTEAFF.

This clone came up once. The chain uses TRBV4-3 and TRBJ2-7; 8 bases line up with TRBD2. The CDR3 sequence is 15 residues long. Germline CDR1 is LGHNA and CDR2 is YSLEER. V shed 1 base, J shed 4 bases, and the junction held 6 bases outside the gene matches. In nucleotides, the CDR3 is TGCGCCAGCAGCCAAGTAACGGGGGGGACGTACGAGCAGTACTTC. It encodes CASSQVTGGTYEQYF.

The chain combines TRBV27 with TRBJ2-7, with TRBD1 matching over 7 bases. V dropped 0 bases and J dropped 0; count of bases not matched to a gene: 8. Looked up from germline, CDR1 is MNHEY and CDR2 is SMNVEV (reference sequence). The CDR3 is 17 residues long. The CDR3 loop is CASSLSGQTRSSYEQYF. DNA for the CDR3: TGTGCCAGCAGTTTATCGGGACAGACCAGATCCTCCTACGAGCAGTACTTC.

The V call is TRBV4-2, the J call TRBJ2-3; D remains ambiguous. CDR3 size: 17 residues. V lost 3 bases to trimming and J lost 0 bases, with 16 bases between them. CDR1 is LGHNA and CDR2 is YNFKEQ in the germline V gene. The CDR3 DNA sequence: TGTGCCAGCAGCCAGGTCCACAGCAGTCCTAGCACAGATACGCAGTATTTT. As protein: CASSQVHSSPSTDTQYF.

The chain has TRBV4-1 and TRBJ1-5; 10 bases are shared with TRBD1. The trim removed 2 bases at V and 6 bases at J, leaving 7 bases unmatched. The CDR3 covers 16 residues. Germline V lookup: CDR1 MGHRA, CDR2 YSYEKL. DNA for the CDR3: TGCGCCAGCAGCCAAAAGGACAGGGGGGGGATTCAGCCCCAGCATTTT. It is translated as CASSQKDRGGIQPQHF.

This clone has only one observation. This chain links TRBV7-3 with TRBJ2-1; 7 positions match TRBD2. The CDR3 has 16 amino acids. The germline CDR1 and CDR2 sequences are SGHTA and FQGTGA. J lost 3 bases, V lost 5 bases, and 10 bases had no gene match. This CDR3 is CASSETGRGVYNEQFF. The CDR3 coding sequence is TGTGCCAGCAGCGAAACGGGGAGGGGCGTCTACAATGAGCAGTTCTTC.

J is TRBJ2-2 and V is TRBV27; 9 bases are shared with TRBD2. In germline, CDR1 is MNHEY, CDR2 SMNVEV (reference sequence). This CDR3 contains 19 residues. With V trimmed by 2 bases and J by 2 bases, 12 bases remained unmatched. CDR3 protein: CASSLRASGTTINTGELFF. In DNA, the CDR3 is TGTGCCAGCAGTTTACGGGCTAGCGGGACAACTATAAACACCGGGGAGCTGTTTTTT.

This clone appeared a single time. The rearrangement uses TRBV28 and TRBJ1-5; 7 bases map to TRBD1. The CDR3 sequence is 15 residues long. J was trimmed by 7 bases and V by 5 bases; bases with no gene match: 11. Germline CDR1 is MDHEN and CDR2 is SYDVKM. CDR3 nucleotides: TGTGCCAGCAGTCCGCACGACAGGGTTGGACAGCCCCAGCATTTT. Its translation: CASSPHDRVGQPQHF.

The CDR3 coding sequence is TGTGCCTGGAGTGTAAGGGTGATGGAGACCCAGTACTTC. Amino acid sequence: CAWSVRVMETQYF. The chain has TRBV30 and TRBJ2-5; D gene ambiguous. Germline CDR1 and CDR2: GTSNPN and SVGIG (reference sequence). Deletions cut 0 bases from V and 5 bases from J, with 10 bases between. The CDR3 loop spans 13 amino acids.

This chain uses TRBV6-1 with TRBJ2-5; D is possibly TRBD1 (5 bases). Gene TRBJ2-7 matches the end of the DNA better, so the J call may be wrong. Germline V lookup: CDR1 MNHNS, CDR2 SASEGT. This CDR3 is built from 16 residues. CDR3 nucleotides: TGTGCCAGCAGTGTGTCACCAGGGAAACTGGAACACGAGCAGTACTTC. Its translation is CASSVSPGKLEHEQYF.

V usage is TRBV28 and J usage is TRBJ1-4, with TRBD1 as a possible D gene (6 bases). V was pared by 7 bases and J by 3 bases, with 12 bases between. CDR1 is MDHEN, CDR2 SYDVKM, per germline. The CDR3 sequence is 14 residues long. The chain's CDR3 is CASNLQGSNEKLFF. The DNA of the CDR3 is TGTGCCAGCAACCTACAGGGATCTAATGAAAAACTGTTTTTT. Together with reference TRBV28 and TRBJ1-4, the CDR3 gives the full variable domain: DVKVTQSSRYLVKRTGEKVFLECVQDMDHENMFWYRQDPGLGLRLIYFSYDVKMKEKGDIPEGYSVSREKKERFSLILESASTNQTSMYLCASNLQGSNEKLFFGSGTQLSVL.

This chain connects TRBV5-4 to TRBJ1-2, with unresolved D. The CDR3 runs to 15 residues. V was cut by 3 bases and J by 0 bases, with 12 bases left in between. Germline V lookup: CDR1 SGHNT, CDR2 YYREEE (reference sequence). In nucleotides, the CDR3 is TGTGCCAGCAGCTCAGCAGAGGGATCTAACTATGGCTACACCTTC. The encoded protein is CASSSAEGSNYGYTF.

The chain links TRBV6-1 to TRBJ2-1; 10 bases align to TRBD1. CDR1 is MNHNS, CDR2 SASEGT, per germline. The CDR3 runs to 15 residues. The ends lost 0 bases at V and 8 bases at J; junction bases unmatched: 4. DNA for the CDR3: TGTGCCAGCAGTGAAGCGGGACAGGGGACCGATGAGCAGTTCTTC. This encodes CASSEAGQGTDEQFF.

The chain joins TRBV18 to TRBJ2-7, with D perhaps matching TRBD1 (6 bases). The germline V gene has CDR1 KGHSH and CDR2 LQKENI. The CDR3 spans 15 residues. With 0 bases removed from V and 4 bases from J, the gap between germline ends came to 13 bases. This CDR3 is CASSPPSSQGYEQYF. CDR3 DNA: TGTGCCAGCTCACCACCAAGCTCCCAGGGGTACGAGCAGTACTTC.